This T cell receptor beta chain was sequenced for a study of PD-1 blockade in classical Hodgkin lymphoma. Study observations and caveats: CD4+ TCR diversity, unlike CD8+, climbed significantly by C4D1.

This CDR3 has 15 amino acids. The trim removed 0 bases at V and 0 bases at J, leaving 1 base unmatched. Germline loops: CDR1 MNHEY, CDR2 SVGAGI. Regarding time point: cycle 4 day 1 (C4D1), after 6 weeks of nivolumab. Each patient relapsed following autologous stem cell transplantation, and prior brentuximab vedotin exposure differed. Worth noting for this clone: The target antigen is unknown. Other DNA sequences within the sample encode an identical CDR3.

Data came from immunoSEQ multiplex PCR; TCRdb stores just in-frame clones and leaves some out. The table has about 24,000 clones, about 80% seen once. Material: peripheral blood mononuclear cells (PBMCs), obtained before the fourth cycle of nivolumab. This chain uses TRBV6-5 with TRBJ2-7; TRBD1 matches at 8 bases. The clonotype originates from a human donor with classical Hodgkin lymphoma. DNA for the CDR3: TGTGCCAGCAGTTACTCCGGGACAGGCTCCTACGAGCAGTACTTC. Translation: CASSYSGTGSYEQYF.